These 21 T cell receptor beta chains originate from one sample sequenced in a study of T-cell reconstitution after alpha-beta-depleted transplantation in children. Preparation of the TCRbeta library used unique molecular identifiers. Each CDR3 protein is one row after TCRdb ran MiXCR on the PCR reads. This sample has roughly 590,000 distinct CDR3 sequences; 16% occur once, and the top ten carry 1.1%. The sequencing used PBMCs from the stem cell graft donor, collected from the stem cell graft. The receptors come from a human donor who donated a stem cell graft to a child with acute myeloid leukemia.

This rearrangement joins TRBV20-1 to TRBJ1-5; D is uncertain. CDR1 and CDR2 (germline): DFQATT, SNEGSKA (reference sequence). This CDR3 is 13 amino acids long. Trimming shortened V by 0 bases and J by 8 bases, and 11 bases separated the two germline ends. The CDR3 protein is CSARDSAAKPQHF. The CDR3 DNA is TGCAGTGCTAGAGATTCTGCGGCCAAGCCCCAGCATTTT.

The CDR3 is CASSTPRGPEAFF. The CDR3 DNA sequence: TGTGCCAGCAGCACCCCCAGGGGCCCTGAAGCTTTCTTT. The genes are TRBV27 and TRBJ1-1; possibly TRBD1 for D (6 bases). CDR1 is MNHEY and CDR2 is SMNVEV in the germline V gene (reference sequence). V dropped 6 bases and J dropped 6 bases, with 14 bases sitting between them. This CDR3 has 13 amino acids.

This clonotype was seen many times. The chain is built from TRBV12-3 or TRBV12-4 and TRBJ2-1; 8 nucleotides align to TRBD2. The CDR3 has 15 amino acids. V gave up 3 bases and J gave up 7 bases; unmatched junction bases: 8. This CDR3 is CASSFTGLGRNEQFF. CDR3 DNA sequence: TGTGCCAGCAGTTTCACGGGACTAGGGAGGAATGAGCAGTTCTTC.

This clonotype was seen at least ten times. The chain links TRBV7-2 to TRBJ1-6; the match to TRBD1 covers 10 bases. The CDR3 sequence is 17 residues long. Losses at the gene ends were 5 bases for V and 7 bases for J; bases not matched to a gene: 11. Looked up from germline, CDR1 is SGHTA and CDR2 is FQGNSA. The CDR3 protein is CASSREDRGRTNSPLHF. The CDR3 DNA reads TGTGCCAGCAGCCGGGAAGACAGGGGGCGCACCAATTCACCCCTCCACTTT.

In this sample, this clonotype turned up a few times. V usage is TRBV10-1 and J usage is TRBJ1-1; D not certain. The CDR3 loop spans 15 amino acids. Germline V gene lookup returns CDR1 WNHNN and CDR2 SYGVQD (reference sequence). V was cut by 3 bases and J by 0 bases, with 11 bases left in between. The DNA of the CDR3 is TGCGCCAGCAGTGACCCCGGGCAGCTGAACACTGAAGCTTTCTTT. It codes for CASSDPGQLNTEAFF.

The rearrangement links TRBV18 to TRBJ1-1, with D possibly being TRBD1 (6 bases). Trimming took off 8 bases at V and 4 bases at J, with 17 bases between the two ends. CDR1 and CDR2 from the germline V gene are KGHSH and LQKENI. This CDR3 region has 14 residues. The CDR3 bases are TGTGCCAGCGCCACCAGGGGCGCGAGCACTGAAGCTTTCTTT. Protein: CASATRGASTEAFF.

This clonotype has a count of ten or more. V usage is TRBV12-3 or TRBV12-4 and J usage is TRBJ2-2, with no clear D. V was cut by 0 bases and J by 7 bases, with 6 bases left in between. CDR3 length: 13 amino acids. CDR3 in DNA: TGTGCCAGCAGTTTAGCAGGGCTCGGGGAGCTGTTTTTT. Amino acid sequence: CASSLAGLGELFF.

The genes are TRBV7-9 and TRBJ2-3, with TRBD2 identical over 12 bases. J gave up 4 bases and V 2 bases, and 1 base lay outside the gene matches. This CDR3 has 15 amino acids. Germline values: CDR1 SEHNR, CDR2 FQNEAQ (reference sequence). The CDR3 sequence: CASSLTSGGPDTQYF. Here the CDR3 DNA reads TGTGCCAGCAGCTTAACTAGCGGGGGGCCAGATACGCAGTATTTT. Using reference TRBV7-9 and TRBJ2-3 for the parts outside the CDR3, the full variable domain is DTGVSQNPRHKITKRGQNVTFRCDPISEHNRLYWYRQTLGQGPEFLTYFQNEAQLEKSRLLSDRFSAERPKGSFSTLEIQRTEQGDSAMYLCASSLTSGGPDTQYFGPGTRLTVL.

The chain couples TRBV12-3 or TRBV12-4 to TRBJ2-6; the D gene is possibly TRBD2 (6 bases). The CDR3 has 16 residues. The germline V and J ends were trimmed by 3 bases and 1 base, with 10 bases remaining between them. CDR3: CASSFEGLSGANVLTF. The CDR3 nucleotides read TGTGCCAGCAGTTTTGAGGGACTTTCTGGGGCCAACGTCCTGACTTTC.

J is TRBJ1-3 and V is TRBV7-1; tentative D call: TRBD1 (6 bases). TRBV7-1 is an open reading frame whose function is uncertain. Trimming pared 5 bases from V and 1 base from J, leaving 12 bases between. This CDR3 has 15 residues. The CDR3 sequence: CASSPLGGSGNTIYF. In DNA form, the CDR3 reads TGTGCCAGCAGCCCCTTAGGGGGGTCTGGAAACACCATATATTTT.

This clonotype came up many times. The chain joins TRBV30 to TRBJ1-2; no firm D call. This CDR3 region has 12 residues. Germline CDR1 GTSNPN, CDR2 SVGIG (reference sequence). V was shortened by 0 bases and J by 8 bases, with 10 bases between the two germline ends. The CDR3 DNA is TGTGCCTGGAGTGTACAAGGGTTCGGCTACACCTTC. Translation gives CAWSVQGFGYTF.

This clonotype was seen only a few times. J is TRBJ1-3 and V is TRBV7-2, with no clear D. Germline CDR1 is SGHTA and CDR2 is FQGNSA. The CDR3 spans 14 residues. V lost 5 bases to trimming and J lost 0 bases, with 8 bases between them. The CDR3 is CASSTDHSGNTIYF. In nucleotides, the CDR3 is TGTGCCAGCAGCACAGACCACTCTGGAAACACCATATATTTT.

Many counts were recorded for this clonotype. The chain uses TRBV20-1 and TRBJ2-4; tentatively, D is TRBD2 (5 bases). The CDR3 sequence is 13 residues long. The germline CDR1 and CDR2 sequences are DFQATT and SNEGSKA (reference sequence). With 6 bases removed from V and 6 bases from J, the gap between germline ends came to 15 bases. CDR3 coding DNA: TGCAGTGCCGGGCGGCACCTAGCAAACATTCAGTACTTC. It yields the protein CSAGRHLANIQYF.

This clonotype has more than one count but fewer than ten. A read error may produce the germline difference seen at one junction end. The gene calls are TRBV7-2 and TRBJ2-3; weak D call: TRBD1 (6 bases). This CDR3 region has 14 residues. CDR1 SGHTA and CDR2 FQGNSA come from the germline V gene. This CDR3 is CASSLSAPGQRADF. In DNA, the CDR3 is TGTGCCAGCAGCTTATCCGCTCCCGGACAGAGGGCGGATTTT.

This clonotype appeared many times. The V and J genes are TRBV6-1 and TRBJ1-2; 9 nucleotides match TRBD1. This CDR3 contains 14 residues. V trimming: 6 bases; J trimming: 3 bases; junction bases outside the gene matches: 5. Germline CDR1 and CDR2: MNHNS and SASEGT. In DNA form, the CDR3 reads TGTGCCAGCAGAATGGGACAGGGACACTATGGCTACACCTTC. Translating gives CASRMGQGHYGYTF.

This clonotype was detected many times. The V call is TRBV20-1, the J call TRBJ1-5; D remains unclear. Germline CDR1 is DFQATT and CDR2 is SNEGSKA (reference sequence). The CDR3 sequence is 13 residues long. V shed 7 bases and J shed 0 bases, with 10 bases lying between them. The CDR3 DNA sequence: TGCAGTGTAGGAGGGTATAGCAATCAGCCCCAGCATTTT. Amino acids: CSVGGYSNQPQHF.

This clonotype came up a few times. V and J are TRBV21-1 and TRBJ2-2; the table's D call TRBD2 went unverified against the DNA. TRBV21-1 corresponds to a pseudogene. This CDR3 spans 17 amino acids. The CDR3 coding sequence is TGTGCCAGCAGCCGATCGCGAGCGGGGTCGAACACCGGGGAGCTGTTTTTT. This sequence encodes CASSRSRAGSNTGELFF.

The gene calls are TRBV5-6 and TRBJ1-5; the D gene is possibly TRBD1 (5 bases). The germline CDR1 and CDR2 sequences are SGHDT and YYEEEE. The CDR3 has 16 amino acids. The ends were cut back, 2 bases at V and 3 bases at J, with 15 bases in the middle. The CDR3 spells CASSLNVGGFNQPQHF. CDR3 coding DNA: TGTGCCAGCAGCTTAAATGTCGGGGGGTTCAATCAGCCCCAGCATTTT.

The rearrangement links TRBV4-1 to TRBJ2-7; D not certain. Looked up from germline, CDR1 is MGHRA and CDR2 is YSYEKL. The ends were cut back, 0 bases at V and 2 bases at J, with 11 bases in the middle. This CDR3 has 15 residues. The CDR3 DNA reads as TGCGCCAGCAGCCAAGAAGGCAGGTTTCCCTACGAGCAGTACTTC. Protein product: CASSQEGRFPYEQYF.

The chain is built from TRBV5-1 and TRBJ2-4; D not certain. CDR1 is SGHRS, CDR2 YFSETQ, per germline. This CDR3 spans 19 amino acids. Deletions cut 4 bases from V and 0 bases from J, with 23 bases between. CDR3 coding DNA: TGCGCCAGCAGCCCAATCTTCTTGACGGACCTACTAGCCAAAAACATTCAGTACTTC. Residues: CASSPIFLTDLLAKNIQYF.

The chain joins TRBV7-9 to TRBJ2-4; D remains ambiguous. This CDR3 comprises 12 residues. The V end lost 5 bases, the J end lost 11 bases, and 13 bases lay between the germline ends. CDR1 is SEHNR and CDR2 is FQNEAQ in the germline V gene (reference sequence). This CDR3 is CASSPSLEFQYF. CDR3 nucleotide sequence: TGTGCCAGCAGCCCTTCCCTCGAGTTTCAGTACTTC.